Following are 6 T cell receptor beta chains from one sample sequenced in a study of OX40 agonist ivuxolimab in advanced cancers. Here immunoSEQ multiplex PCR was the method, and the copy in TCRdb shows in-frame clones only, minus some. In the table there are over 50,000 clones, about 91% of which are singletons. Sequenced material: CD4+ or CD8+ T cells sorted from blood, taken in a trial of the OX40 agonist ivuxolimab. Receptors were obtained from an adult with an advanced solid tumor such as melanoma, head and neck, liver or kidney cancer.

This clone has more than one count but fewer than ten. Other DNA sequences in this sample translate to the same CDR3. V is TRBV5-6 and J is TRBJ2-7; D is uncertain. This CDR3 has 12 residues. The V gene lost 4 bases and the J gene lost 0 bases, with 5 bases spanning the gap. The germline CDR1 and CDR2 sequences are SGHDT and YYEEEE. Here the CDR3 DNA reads TGTGCCAGCAGCCTGAGCTCCTACGAGCAGTACTTC. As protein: CASSLSSYEQYF.

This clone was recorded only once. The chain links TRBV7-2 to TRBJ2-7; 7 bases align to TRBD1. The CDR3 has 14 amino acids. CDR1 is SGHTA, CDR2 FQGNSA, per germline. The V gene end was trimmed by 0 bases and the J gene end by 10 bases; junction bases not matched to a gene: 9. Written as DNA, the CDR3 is TGTGCCAGCAGCTTAGCCATTACAGGGGTCGATCAGTACTTC. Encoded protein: CASSLAITGVDQYF.

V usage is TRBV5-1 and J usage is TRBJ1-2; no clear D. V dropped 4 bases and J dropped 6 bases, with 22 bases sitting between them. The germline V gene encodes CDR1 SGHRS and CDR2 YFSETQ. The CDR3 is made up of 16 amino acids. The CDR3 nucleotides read TGCGCCAGCAGCCTTGATGGGAGCCTCCTTCACGATGGCTACACCTTC. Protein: CASSLDGSLLHDGYTF.

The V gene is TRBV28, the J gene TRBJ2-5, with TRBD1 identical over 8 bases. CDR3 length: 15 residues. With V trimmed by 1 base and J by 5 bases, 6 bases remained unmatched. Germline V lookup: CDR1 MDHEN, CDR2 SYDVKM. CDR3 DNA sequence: TGTGCCAGCAGTTTATCTTACAGGGGGTCGGAGACCCAGTACTTC. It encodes CASSLSYRGSETQYF.

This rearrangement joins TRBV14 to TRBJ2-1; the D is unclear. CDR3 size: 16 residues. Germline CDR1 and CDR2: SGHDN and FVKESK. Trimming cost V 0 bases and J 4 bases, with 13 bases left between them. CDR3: CASSQEQSVSYNEQFF. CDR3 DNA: TGTGCCAGCAGCCAAGAACAGTCCGTATCGTACAATGAGCAGTTCTTC.

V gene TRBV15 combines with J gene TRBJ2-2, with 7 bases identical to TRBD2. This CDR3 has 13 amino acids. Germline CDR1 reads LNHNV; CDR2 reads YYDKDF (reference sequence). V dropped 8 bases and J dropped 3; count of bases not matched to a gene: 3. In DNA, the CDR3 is TGTGCCACCGGGCGGGAGCACACCGGGGAGCTGTTTTTT. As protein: CATGREHTGELFF.